This TCR beta chain was found in a study of blood T cell repertoires in COVID-19. Using immunoSEQ multiplex PCR, the repertoire was profiled, and TCRdb retains in-frame clones only, with some absent. Here the sample spans approximately 350,000 clones, roughly 86% being singletons. What was sequenced was peripheral blood. This TCR was sampled from a woman between 65 and 79 years old with COVID-19, enrolled during active disease.

CDR3 nucleotides: TGTGCCAGCAGCTTAGCTGCCCAGGACTATGGCTACACCTTC. Translated, it gives CASSLAAQDYGYTF. The genes are TRBV7-2 and TRBJ1-2; unclear D gene. V lost 0 bases and J lost 3, with 8 bases in between. Germline V gene sequence: CDR1 SGHTA, CDR2 FQGNSA. CDR3 length equals 14 residues.